The count of the clone carrying this TCR beta chain is one. Its antigen is unknown. Clones were sequenced by immunoSEQ multiplex PCR, and TCRdb holds only the in-frame ones, with some missing. The repertoire includes around 38,000 clones, roughly 80% of them detected once, and around 8% sits in the top ten. Samples of blood were obtained at baseline, on cycle 4 day 1, and on cycle 7 day 1. The entry originates in a study of OX40 agonist ivuxolimab in advanced cancers. Notes on the study in general: At doses 0.1 to 3.0 mg/kg, CD4+ and CD8+ clones expanded.

The receptor was isolated from an adult with an advanced solid tumor such as melanoma, head and neck, liver or kidney cancer. The sequencing used CD4+ or CD8+ T cells sorted from blood, collected in a trial of the OX40 agonist ivuxolimab.

In nucleotides, the CDR3 is TGTGCCAGCAGTTGGCCGGGACTAGCGGGAGGCCTTGGTGAGCAGTTCTTC. Translated, it gives CASSWPGLAGGLGEQFF. The V call is TRBV7-9, the J call TRBJ2-1; 15 bases match TRBD2. Germline lookup yields CDR1 SEHNR and CDR2 FQNEAQ (reference sequence). The CDR3 is 17 amino acids. V lost 6 bases to trimming and J lost 9 bases; unmatched junction nucleotides: 12.